This paragraph covers one T cell receptor beta chain sequence. Its antigen is not identified. Documented time point: cycle 4 day 1 (C4D1), after five to seven weeks of nivolumab. Autologous stem cell transplantation was followed by relapse in every patient, and brentuximab vedotin exposure varied. Classifying best responses yielded complete response, partial response or progressive disease. This CDR3 has 19 amino acids. V lost 6 bases and J lost 3; bases outside the gene matches: 22. Germline values: CDR1 MNHNS, CDR2 SASEGT. The sample comes from a study of PD-1 blockade in classical Hodgkin lymphoma. Overall study findings and caveats: TCR diversity in CD4+, not CD8+, cells rose significantly by C4D1. Reasons behind the repertoire differences stay unclear, perhaps disease activity or earlier therapy. Compared with healthy donors, newly diagnosed patients reportedly showed lower baseline TCR diversity.

This table comes from immunoSEQ multiplex PCR, and its TCRdb copy is limited to in-frame clones, with some not included. Seen here are roughly 100,000 clones, around nine tenths observed once, and the top ten hold about 20%. The V gene is TRBV6-1, the J gene TRBJ2-7; 8 bases are a match to TRBD2. Sample: peripheral blood mononuclear cells (PBMCs), taken before the fourth cycle of nivolumab. The receptor was isolated from a human donor with classical Hodgkin lymphoma. The CDR3 region has the DNA TGTGCCAGCAGAGAACCCACGGGGGGGGACGGATTCGGCCTCTACGAGCAGTACTTC. Amino acid sequence: CASREPTGGDGFGLYEQYF.